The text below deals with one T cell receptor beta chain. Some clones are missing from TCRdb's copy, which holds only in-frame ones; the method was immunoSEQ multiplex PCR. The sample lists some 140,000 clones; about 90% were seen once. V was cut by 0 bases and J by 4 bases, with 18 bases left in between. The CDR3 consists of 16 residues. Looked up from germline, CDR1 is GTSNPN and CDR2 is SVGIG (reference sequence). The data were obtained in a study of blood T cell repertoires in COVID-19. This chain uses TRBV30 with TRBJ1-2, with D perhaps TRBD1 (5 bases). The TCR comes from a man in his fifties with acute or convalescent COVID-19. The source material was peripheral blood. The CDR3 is CAWSVLTRQQIYGYTF. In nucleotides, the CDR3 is TGTGCCTGGAGTGTACTCACGCGACAGCAGATCTATGGCTACACCTTC. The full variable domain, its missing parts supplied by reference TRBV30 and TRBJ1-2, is SQTIHQWPATLVQPVGSPLSLECTVEGTSNPNLYWYRQAAGRGLQLLFYSVGIGQISSEVPQNLSASRPQDRQFILSSKKLLLSDSGFYLCAWSVLTRQQIYGYTFGSGTRLTVV.